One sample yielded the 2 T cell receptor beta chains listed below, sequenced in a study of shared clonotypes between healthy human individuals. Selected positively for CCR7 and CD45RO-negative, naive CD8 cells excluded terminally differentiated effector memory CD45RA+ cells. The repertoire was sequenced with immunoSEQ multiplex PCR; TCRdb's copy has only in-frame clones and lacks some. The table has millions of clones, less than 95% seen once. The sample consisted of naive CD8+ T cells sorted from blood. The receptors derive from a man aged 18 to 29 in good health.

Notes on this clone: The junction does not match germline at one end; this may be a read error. The CDR3 loop reads CASCQVRGAQPQHF. The CDR3, as DNA: TGCGCCAGCTGCCAGGTCAGGGGGGCTCAGCCCCAGCATTTT. The chain joins TRBV4-3 to TRBJ1-5, with TRBD1 matching over 7 bases. The CDR3 extends over 14 amino acids. The germline CDR1 and CDR2 sequences are LGHNA and YSLEER.

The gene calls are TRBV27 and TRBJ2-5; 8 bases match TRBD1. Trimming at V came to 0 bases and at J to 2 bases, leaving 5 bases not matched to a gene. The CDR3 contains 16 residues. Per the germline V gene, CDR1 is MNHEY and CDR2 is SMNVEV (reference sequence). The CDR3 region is CASSLSAGGFQETQYF. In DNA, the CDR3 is TGTGCCAGCAGTTTATCGGCAGGGGGCTTTCAAGAGACCCAGTACTTC.